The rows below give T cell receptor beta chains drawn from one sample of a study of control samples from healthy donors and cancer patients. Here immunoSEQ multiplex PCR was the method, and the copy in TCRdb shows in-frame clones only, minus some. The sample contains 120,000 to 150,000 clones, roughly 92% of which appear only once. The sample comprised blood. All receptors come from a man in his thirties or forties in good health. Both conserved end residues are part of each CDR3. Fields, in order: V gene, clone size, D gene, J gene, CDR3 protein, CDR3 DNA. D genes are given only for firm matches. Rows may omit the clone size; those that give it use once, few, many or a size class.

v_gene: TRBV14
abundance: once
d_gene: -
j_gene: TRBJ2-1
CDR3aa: CASSQSLTYNEQFF
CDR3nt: TGTGCCAGCAGCCAAAGCCTAACCTACAATGAGCAGTTCTTC

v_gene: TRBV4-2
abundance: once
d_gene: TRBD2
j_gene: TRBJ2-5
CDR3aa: CASSQELGEGSSGSRRETQYF
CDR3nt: TGTGCCAGCAGCCAAGAATTAGGGGAAGGTAGTAGCGGGAGTCGGCGAGAGACCCAGTACTTC

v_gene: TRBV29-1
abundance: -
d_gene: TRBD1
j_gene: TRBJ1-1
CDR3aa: CSVPIAGTENTEAFF
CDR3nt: TGCAGCGTCCCCATAGCCGGGACAGAGAACACTGAAGCTTTCTTT

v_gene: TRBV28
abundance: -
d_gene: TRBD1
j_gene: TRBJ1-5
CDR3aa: CASSSTRDRSNQPQHF
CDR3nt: TGTGCCAGCAGTTCCACAAGGGACAGGTCTAATCAGCCCCAGCATTTT

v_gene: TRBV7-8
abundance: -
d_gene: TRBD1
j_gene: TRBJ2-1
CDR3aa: CASRPPGQGQSNNEQFF
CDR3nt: TGTGCCAGCAGACCACCCGGCCAGGGACAGTCAAACAATGAGCAGTTCTTC

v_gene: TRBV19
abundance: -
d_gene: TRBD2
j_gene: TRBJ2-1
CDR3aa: CASSKGATSGRGNEQFF
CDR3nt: TGTGCCAGTAGTAAAGGGGCCACTAGCGGGAGGGGGAATGAGCAGTTCTTC

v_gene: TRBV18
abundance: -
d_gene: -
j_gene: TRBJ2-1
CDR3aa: CASSRLRVQANEQFF
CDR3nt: TGTGCCAGCTCACGACTACGCGTACAGGCCAATGAGCAGTTCTTC

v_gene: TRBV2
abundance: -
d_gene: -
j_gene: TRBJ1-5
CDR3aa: CASRGYSNQPQHF
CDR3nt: TGTGCCAGCAGAGGATATAGCAATCAGCCCCAGCATTTT

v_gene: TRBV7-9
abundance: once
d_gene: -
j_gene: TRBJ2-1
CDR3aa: CASSSRPWAGYNEQFF
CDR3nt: TGTGCCAGCAGCTCGAGACCTTGGGCGGGGTACAATGAGCAGTTCTTC

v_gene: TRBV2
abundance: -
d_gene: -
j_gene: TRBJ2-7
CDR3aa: CASSDVSITGSEQYF
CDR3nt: TGTGCCAGCAGTGACGTCTCGATAACAGGGTCCGAGCAGTACTTC

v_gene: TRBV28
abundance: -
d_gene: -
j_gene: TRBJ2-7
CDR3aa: CASRSRDGSYEQYF
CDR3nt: TGTGCCAGCAGGAGCCGGGACGGCTCCTACGAGCAGTACTTC

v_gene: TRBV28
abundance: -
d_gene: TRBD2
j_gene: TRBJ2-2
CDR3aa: CASSFLAGGITGELFF
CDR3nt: TGTGCCAGCAGTTTCTTGGCGGGAGGAATCACCGGGGAGCTGTTTTTT

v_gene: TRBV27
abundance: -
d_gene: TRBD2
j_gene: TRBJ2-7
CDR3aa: CASSLAGGPPYEQYF
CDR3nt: TGTGCCAGCAGTTTAGCGGGAGGGCCCCCGTACGAGCAGTACTTC

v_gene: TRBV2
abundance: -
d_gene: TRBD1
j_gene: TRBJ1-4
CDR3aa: CASREARPGQGVEKLFF
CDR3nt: TGTGCCAGCAGGGAAGCTCGGCCGGGACAGGGGGTTGAAAAACTGTTTTTT

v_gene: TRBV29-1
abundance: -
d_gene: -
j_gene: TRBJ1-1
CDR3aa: CSVGQNMNTEAFF
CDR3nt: TGCAGCGTTGGACAAAACATGAACACTGAAGCTTTCTTT

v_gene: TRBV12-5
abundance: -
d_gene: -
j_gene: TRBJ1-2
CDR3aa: CASGLSGIQPYTF
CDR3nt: TGTGCTAGTGGTTTGTCGGGGATTCAACCCTACACCTTC

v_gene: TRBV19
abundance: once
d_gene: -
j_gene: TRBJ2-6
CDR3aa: CASSSSIGANVLTF
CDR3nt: TGTGCCAGTAGTAGTAGTATCGGGGCCAACGTCCTGACTTTC

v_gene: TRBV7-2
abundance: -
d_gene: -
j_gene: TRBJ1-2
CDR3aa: CASSLRTYGYTF
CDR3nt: TGTGCCAGCAGCCTTCGGACCTATGGCTACACCTTC

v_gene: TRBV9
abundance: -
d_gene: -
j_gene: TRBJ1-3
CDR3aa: CASSVDLGFGNTIYF
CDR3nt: TGTGCCAGCAGCGTAGACCTGGGGTTCGGAAACACCATATATTTT